This T cell receptor (beta chain) was identified in a study of T cells after yellow fever vaccination. There are a few counts of this clonotype. Via MiXCR, TCRdb re-called the 5' RACE reads, giving one row per CDR3 protein. The sample holds 150,000 to 200,000 distinct CDR3 sequences, around 8.5% seen once. The V gene lost 7 bases and the J gene lost 2 bases, with 17 bases spanning the gap. The CDR3 is 15 amino acids. CDR1 LGHNT and CDR2 FRNRAP come from the germline V gene. The receptor's source is a man between 18 and 29 years old who received the YFV17D yellow fever vaccine. This specimen consisted of CD8+ T cells sorted from PBMCs, obtained 45 days after the yellow fever booster vaccination. The V gene is TRBV12-5, the J gene TRBJ2-5; tentatively, D is TRBD1 (5 bases). CDR3 sequence (DNA): TGTGCTAGTGCTGCAAGTTATCAGGGACAAGAGACCCAGTACTTC. Its translation is CASAASYQGQETQYF.